Listed below are T cell receptor beta chains from one sample, sequenced in a study of early T cells in non-severe SARS-CoV-2 infection. One entry per CDR3 protein results from TCRdb running MiXCR on the 5' RACE reads. The sample carries under 85,000 distinct CDR3 sequences, 13% recorded once. Sequenced: whole blood. The source is an adult who was a healthcare worker with PCR-confirmed SARS-CoV-2 infection or an uninfected control (not recorded which). The CDR3 runs from the conserved cysteine through the conserved F or W. D genes are given only for firm matches. Clone size is given for some rows only: seen once, a few or many times, or a class if the clone is expanded.

clone_size,j_call,v_call,d_call,cdr3_nt,cdr3_aa
NA,TRBJ1-5,TRBV7-9,TRBD1,TGTGCCAGCAGCTTAGAACAGGGGGGGAGACGTCAGCCCCAGCATTTT,CASSLEQGGRRQPQHF
many,TRBJ2-6,TRBV5-1,NA,TGCGCCAGCAGCCCGATTGCTGGGGCCAACGTCCTGACTTTC,CASSPIAGANVLTF
NA,TRBJ2-5,TRBV7-9,TRBD2,TGTGCCAGCAGCCCACCCAGAGGGACTAGCGGGAGTAGGAGCGGTGAGACCCAGTACTTC,CASSPPRGTSGSRSGETQYF
NA,TRBJ2-5,TRBV9,NA,TGTGCCAGCAGCGTAGGCCAGCAAGAGACCCAGTACTTC,CASSVGQQETQYF
NA,TRBJ2-1,TRBV27,NA,TGTGCCAGCAGTTTAATGAGGGATCGGGTAGATGAGCAGTTCTTC,CASSLMRDRVDEQFF
few,TRBJ1-1,TRBV20-1,NA,TGCAGTGCTAGTCCCCAGGACAACACTGAAGCTTTCTTT,CSASPQDNTEAFF
NA,TRBJ2-5,TRBV6-1,NA,TGTGCCAGCAACGGGGATCAAGAGACCCAGTACTTC,CASNGDQETQYF
NA,TRBJ1-4,TRBV28,NA,TGTGCCAGCAGTTTTGGGGGGGGTTCTAGGGAAAAACTGTTTTTT,CASSFGGGSREKLFF
few,TRBJ1-2,TRBV28,TRBD1,TGTGCCAGCAGTTTATGGCTGGCGGACAGGGCGAACTATGGCTACACCTTC,CASSLWLADRANYGYTF
many,TRBJ2-2,TRBV9,TRBD2,TGTGCCAGCAGCGTTTCTCAGGGGTTCGGACTAGCGGGATATAACACCGGGGAGCTGTTTTTT,CASSVSQGFGLAGYNTGELFF
NA,TRBJ1-5,TRBV11-1,NA,TGTGCCAGCAGCTTAGCCTCCGGGGGTTGGCAGCCCCAGCATTTT,CASSLASGGWQPQHF
NA,TRBJ1-2,TRBV12-3/TRBV12-4,NA,TGTGCCAGCGGGACCAGAGGCCCTGGCTATGGCTACACCTTC,CASGTRGPGYGYTF
NA,TRBJ1-1,TRBV20-1,NA,TGCAGTGCTAGTTCAGAAAAAGAGCTAATGAACACTGAAGCTTTCTTT,CSASSEKELMNTEAFF
many,TRBJ2-7,TRBV10-3,NA,TGTGCCATCAGTGAGTCCGGGACTTCCTTCTACGAGCAGTACTTC,CAISESGTSFYEQYF
NA,TRBJ2-1,TRBV28,TRBD1,TGTGCCAGCAGTCCATTCAGGGGGTCTCTAAATGAGCAGTTCTTC,CASSPFRGSLNEQFF
NA,TRBJ1-1,TRBV7-2,NA,TGTGCCAGCAGCCCCCGCGCTGCAGGGAACACTGAAGCTTTCTTT,CASSPRAAGNTEAFF
many,TRBJ2-1,TRBV7-2,NA,TGTGCCAGCAGCTTGGGTGACTACTACAATGAGCAGTTCTTC,CASSLGDYYNEQFF
few,TRBJ2-7,TRBV29-1,TRBD1,TGCAGCGTTGGGACAGGGGTTGGGTACGAGCAGTACTTC,CSVGTGVGYEQYF
few,TRBJ1-1,TRBV9,TRBD1,TGTGCCAGCAGCCCGCGGCCGGGACAGGGACTTGAAGCTTTCTTT,CASSPRPGQGLEAFF
many,TRBJ1-2,TRBV28,TRBD1,TGTGCCAGCAGTTTGGGGCAGGGGGAAGTTGGAGGCTACACCTTC,CASSLGQGEVGGYTF
NA,TRBJ2-1,TRBV7-8,TRBD1,TGTGCCAGCAGCTTAATCCAGGGGGCAAGCTACAATGAGCAGTTCTTC,CASSLIQGASYNEQFF
NA,TRBJ2-3,TRBV19,NA,TGTGCCAGTAGTTGGGGAGATACGCAGTATTTT,CASSWGDTQYF
NA,TRBJ2-3,TRBV5-8,TRBD2,TGTGCCAGCAGCTTGAGGAGCGGGATAACGGATACGCAGTATTTT,CASSLRSGITDTQYF
NA,TRBJ2-5,TRBV12-3/TRBV12-4,NA,TGTGCCAGCAGTTTAGCGGGCCTAGTGGAGACCCAGTACTTC,CASSLAGLVETQYF
few,TRBJ1-5,TRBV4-2,NA,TGTGCCAGCAGCCAAGATTTCGGCCGCAATCAGCCCCAGCATTTT,CASSQDFGRNQPQHF
medium-sized,TRBJ2-1,TRBV2,NA,TGTGCCAGCAGTGAGACATCAGGGGGGTACTACAATGAGCAGTTCTTC,CASSETSGGYYNEQFF
many,TRBJ1-5,TRBV28,NA,TGTGCCAGCAGTCCCACGGGACACCTTAGCAATCAGCCCCAGCATTTT,CASSPTGHLSNQPQHF
many,TRBJ1-6,TRBV6-2/TRBV6-3,NA,TGTGCCAGCAGTTACTCTGCGGGGCATTCACCCCTCCACTTT,CASSYSAGHSPLHF
NA,TRBJ1-2,TRBV9,NA,TGTGCCAGCAGCGTAGAAGGACCGTTCGGCTACACCTTC,CASSVEGPFGYTF
many,TRBJ2-5,TRBV28,TRBD2,TGTGCCAGCAGTTCGGGACTAGCAACGGAGACCCAGTACTTC,CASSSGLATETQYF
many,TRBJ1-3,TRBV18,NA,TGTGCCAGCTCACACAGGGACAGAAACACCATATATTTT,CASSHRDRNTIYF
many,TRBJ2-1,TRBV7-2,NA,TGTGCCAGCAGCTTATCCGAGGGGCGAGTATCCTACAATGAGCAGTTCTTC,CASSLSEGRVSYNEQFF
many,TRBJ2-3,TRBV24-1,TRBD1,TGTGCCACCAGTACGGCCAGGGGGACAGATACGCAGTATTTT,CATSTARGTDTQYF